This T cell receptor (beta chain) was obtained from a study of CD8 T cells in Susac syndrome (dated by TCRdb to about 2019). About the study as a whole: Repertoire sequencing was used to test whether CD8+ T cell activation and differentiation in Susac syndrome was antigen driven. CD8+ T cell repertoire clonality was compared between approximately 12 healthy donors, some 14 Susac syndrome patients and around 15 multiple sclerosis patients.

This clonotype was seen only a few times. Its antigen specificity is not known. One base away there is no much larger clone; base qualities are not given. Study-wide conclusions, independent of this receptor: The TCR sequencing and HLA analysis was acknowledged to have included a relatively small number of individuals.

RNA was extracted with the RNeasy kit and about 0.5 to 1 ug was reverse transcribed using random hexamers. TCR beta CDR3 regions were amplified with the immunoSEQ multiplex PCR assay covering 54 Vbeta and 13 Jbeta segments. PCR amplification bias was corrected using a synthetic template baseline for primer optimization and computational correction. As for how the authors treated the data: Reads were assigned to V, D and J genes according to IMGT and analyzed in immunoSEQ Analyzer, with only productive sequences retained. Clonality was computed as one minus Shannon entropy normalized by log2 of the number of productive unique sequences. For each patient and control, public and private clones were evaluated among the 100 most prevalent clones. Clones were defined as Susac-specific if absent from the healthy and MS cohorts, from 1052 published viral clones and from other ImmuneACCESS disease sequences. TCRdb trimmed public reads at Q25 via fastp, called clones via MiXCR and kept in-frame beta chains. Each CDR3 protein gets just one entry, which takes the most common genes and DNA from the rows behind it. It is TCRdb's table, rather than the study itself, that gives the V and J calls and clone size. Here the sample has about 90,000 distinct CDR3 sequences; 85% to 95% occur a single time. The ten top clones hold less than 0.35% of the sample.

V is pared back by 4 bases and J by 3 bases, with 13 bases lying between the germline termini. From cysteine to phenylalanine, the CDR3 is 14 amino acids long. Kept here is only the CDR3 DNA, which spans 42 bases and is read in frame from base 1. Sequences LGHDT (CDR1) and YNNKEL (CDR2) are obtained from the germline V gene (reference sequence). High-throughput TCR beta sequencing profiled peripheral blood CD8+ and CD4+ T cells from healthy donors, Susac syndrome patients and multiple sclerosis patients. Healthy donors were included as age- and sex-matched controls. Bulk CD8+ and CD4+ T cells were purified by magnetic negative isolation, whereas CD8+ TEMRA cells were enriched by FACS. Blood was drawn into EDTA tubes, processed within 24 hours, and PBMCs were isolated by density gradient centrifugation. PBMCs destined for TCR sequencing were cryopreserved in liquid nitrogen and later thawed in a 37 °C water bath. The sorted or isolated CD4+, CD8+ and CD8+ TEMRA cells reached a purity of at least 90%.

This sequence originates from a human donor in good health. The material sequenced was CD8+ T cells from PBMCs. Recombination joined TRBV3-1 with TRBJ2-7; TRBD2 is a possible D gene, resting on 5 matching bases. The CDR3 protein is CASSPSYGVYEQYF. The nucleotides read TGTGCCAGCAGCCCGTCTTACGGGGTCTACGAGCAGTACTTC.